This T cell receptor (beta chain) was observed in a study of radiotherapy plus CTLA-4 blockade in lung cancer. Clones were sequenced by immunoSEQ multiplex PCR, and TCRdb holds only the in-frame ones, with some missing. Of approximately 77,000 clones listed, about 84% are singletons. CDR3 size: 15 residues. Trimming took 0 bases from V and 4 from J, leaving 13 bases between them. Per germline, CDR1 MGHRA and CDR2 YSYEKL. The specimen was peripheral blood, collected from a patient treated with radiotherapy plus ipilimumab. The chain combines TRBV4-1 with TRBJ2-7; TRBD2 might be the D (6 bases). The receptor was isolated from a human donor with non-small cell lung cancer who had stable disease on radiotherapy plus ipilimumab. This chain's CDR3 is CASSQDALAEYEQYF. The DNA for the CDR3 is TGCGCCAGCAGCCAAGACGCACTAGCAGAGTACGAGCAGTACTTC.